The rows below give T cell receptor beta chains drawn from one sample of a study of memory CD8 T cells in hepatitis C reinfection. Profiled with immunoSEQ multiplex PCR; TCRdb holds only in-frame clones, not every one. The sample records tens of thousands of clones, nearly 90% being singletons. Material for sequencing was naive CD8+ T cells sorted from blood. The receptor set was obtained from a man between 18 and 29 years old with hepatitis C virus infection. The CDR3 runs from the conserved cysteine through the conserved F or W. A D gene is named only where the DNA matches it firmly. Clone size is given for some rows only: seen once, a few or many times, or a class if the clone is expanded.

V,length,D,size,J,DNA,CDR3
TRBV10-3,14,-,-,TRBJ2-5,TGTGCCATCAGTGAGTCGGGGCCTACAGAGACCCAGTACTTC,CAISESGPTETQYF
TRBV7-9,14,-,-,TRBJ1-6,TGTGCCAGCAACTCTGACAGACTTAATTCACCCCTCCACTTT,CASNSDRLNSPLHF
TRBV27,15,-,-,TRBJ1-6,TGTGCCAGCAGTTCAATCGGGACCTATAATTCACCCCTCCACTTT,CASSSIGTYNSPLHF
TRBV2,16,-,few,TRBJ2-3,TGTGCCAGCAGTGATCTATCGGGGGAGGTAATCGATACGCAGTATTTT,CASSDLSGEVIDTQYF
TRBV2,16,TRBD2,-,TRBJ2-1,TGTGCCAGCGCGTTGACTAGCGGGGGGGATGTTAATGAGCAGTTCTTC,CASALTSGGDVNEQFF
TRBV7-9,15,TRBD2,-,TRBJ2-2,TGTGCCAGCAGCGATAGCGGGGGGCACACCGGGGAGCTGTTTTTT,CASSDSGGHTGELFF
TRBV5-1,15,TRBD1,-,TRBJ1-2,TGCGCCAGCATCTTTAGGACAGGGCAGTGCGATGGCTACACCTTC,CASIFRTGQCDGYTF
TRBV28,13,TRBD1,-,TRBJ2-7,TGTGCCACCAATGACAGGGGGGCCTACGAGCAGTACTTC,CATNDRGAYEQYF
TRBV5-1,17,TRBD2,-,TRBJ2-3,TGCGCCAGCAGCTTGTCATTTGGGCGGGAGGTCCCAGATACGCAGTATTTT,CASSLSFGREVPDTQYF
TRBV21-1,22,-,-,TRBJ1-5,TGTGCCAGCAGCAAAGTTTTTGATGATTACAGGGACCCGATTTATAGCAATCAGCCCCAGCATTTT,CASSKVFDDYRDPIYSNQPQHF
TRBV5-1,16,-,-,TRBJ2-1,TGCGCCAGCGATAGCCCTATGGGGAGCTCCTACAATGAGCAGTTCTTC,CASDSPMGSSYNEQFF
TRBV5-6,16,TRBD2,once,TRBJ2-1,TGTGCCAGCAGCTTGGTTAACGGGGGGGCCGGTAATGAGCAGTTCTTC,CASSLVNGGAGNEQFF
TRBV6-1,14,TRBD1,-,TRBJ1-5,TGTGCCAGCAGTCCAGGACAGGGGAGCCAGCCCCAGCATTTT,CASSPGQGSQPQHF
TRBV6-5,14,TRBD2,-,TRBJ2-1,TGTGCCAGCAATTTAGCGGGGGAGTACGGTGAGCAGTTCTTC,CASNLAGEYGEQFF
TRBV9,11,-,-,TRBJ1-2,TGTGCCAGCAGGGGCAGCTATGGCTACACCTTC,CASRGSYGYTF
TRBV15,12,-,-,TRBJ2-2,TGTGCCACCAGCTCTTACACCGGGGAGCTGTTTTTT,CATSSYTGELFF
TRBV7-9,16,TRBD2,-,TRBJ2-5,TGTGCCAGCAGCTTATTGGCGGGGGGGCCTAAGGAGACCCAGTACTTC,CASSLLAGGPKETQYF
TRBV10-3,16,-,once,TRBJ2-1,TGTGCCATCAGGGGGGGGCGGGAACCCCCCTACAATGAGCAGTTCTTC,CAIRGGREPPYNEQFF
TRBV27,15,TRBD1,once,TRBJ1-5,TGTGCCAGCAGTTTAGGAGGGGGCGGCAATCAGCCCCAGCATTTT,CASSLGGGGNQPQHF
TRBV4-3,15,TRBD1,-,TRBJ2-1,TGCGCCAGCAGCCAAGGGACAGGGGGTCTCTATGAGCAGTTCTTC,CASSQGTGGLYEQFF
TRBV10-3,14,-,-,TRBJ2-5,TGTGCCATCAGTGAGTCGAGGAGTCCAGAGACCCAGTACTTC,CAISESRSPETQYF
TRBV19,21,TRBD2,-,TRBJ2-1,TGTGCCAGTAGTATCCGGACGGGACAGGGAGGACCTAGCGGGAGGGCCATTGAGCAGTTCTTC,CASSIRTGQGGPSGRAIEQFF
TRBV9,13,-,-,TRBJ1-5,TGTGCCAGCAGCGGGACGGGGAACCAGCCCCAGCATTTT,CASSGTGNQPQHF
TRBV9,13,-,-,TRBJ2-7,TGTGCCAGCAGCCCCGGGGGCGGGGGCGAGCAGTACTTC,CASSPGGGGEQYF
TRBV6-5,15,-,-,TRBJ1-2,TGTGCCAGCAGCCCACTTCTACAGAATAACTATGGCTACACCTTC,CASSPLLQNNYGYTF
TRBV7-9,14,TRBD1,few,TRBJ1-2,TGTGCCAGCAGCTTAGGGACAGGGGGCTATGGCTACACCTTC,CASSLGTGGYGYTF
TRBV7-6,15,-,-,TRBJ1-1,TGTGCCAGCAGCTTAATAGGGGGTCCGAACACTGAAGCTTTCTTT,CASSLIGGPNTEAFF
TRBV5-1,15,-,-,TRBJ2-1,TGCGCCAGCAGCTTGGAACAGGGTCCCCCACATGAGCAGTTCTTC,CASSLEQGPPHEQFF
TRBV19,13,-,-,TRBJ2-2,TGTGCCAGTAGTATCTACCCCCGGGGGGAGCTGTTTTTT,CASSIYPRGELFF
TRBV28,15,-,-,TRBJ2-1,TGTGCCAGCAGTTTACGGGGTTCTTGGTACAATGAGCAGTTCTTC,CASSLRGSWYNEQFF
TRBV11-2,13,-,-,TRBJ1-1,TGTGCCAGCAAGGGGACTGTGAACACTGAAGCTTTCTTC,CASKGTVNTEAFF
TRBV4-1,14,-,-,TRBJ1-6,TGCGCCAGCAGCCAAGTAGACTATAATTCACCCCTCCACTTT,CASSQVDYNSPLHF
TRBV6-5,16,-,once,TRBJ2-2,TGTGCCAGCAGTTACTCCCTTAGCGGGAACACCGGGGAGCTGTTTTTT,CASSYSLSGNTGELFF
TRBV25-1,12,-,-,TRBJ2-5,TGTGCCAGTGAGGCAGTTGGTGAGACCCAGTACTTC,CASEAVGETQYF
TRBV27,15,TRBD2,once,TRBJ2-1,TGTGCCAGCAGTATCGGACTAGGTCTGTACAATGAGCAGTTCTTC,CASSIGLGLYNEQFF
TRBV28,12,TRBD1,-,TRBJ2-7,TGTGCCAGCTCGACAGGGGAGGACGAGCAGTACTTC,CASSTGEDEQYF
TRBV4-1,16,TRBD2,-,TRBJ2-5,TGCGCCAGCAGCCAGGCCGCCGGGACTAGCGTAGAGACCCAGTACTTC,CASSQAAGTSVETQYF
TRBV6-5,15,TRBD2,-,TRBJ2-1,TGTGCCAGCAGTCCCGACGGGACTAGCTACAATGAGCAGTTCTTC,CASSPDGTSYNEQFF
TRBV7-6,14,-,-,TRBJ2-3,TGTGCCAGCAGCTTAGCACCACTAGCAAGTACGCAGTATTTT,CASSLAPLASTQYF
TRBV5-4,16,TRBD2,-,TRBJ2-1,TGTGCCAGCAGCTCGGTGACTAGCGGGGCCTACAATGAGCAGTTCTTC,CASSSVTSGAYNEQFF
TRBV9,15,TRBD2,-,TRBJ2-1,TGTGCCAGCAGCCCCCGGACTAGCGGGGCCAATGAGCAGTTCTTC,CASSPRTSGANEQFF
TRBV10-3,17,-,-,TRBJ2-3,TGTGCCATCAGTGATAGCTTGAACGCCTTCGGAGCAGATACGCAGTATTTT,CAISDSLNAFGADTQYF
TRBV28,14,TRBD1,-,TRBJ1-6,TGTGCCAGCAGCTGGACAGGGACGAATTCACCCCTCCACTTT,CASSWTGTNSPLHF
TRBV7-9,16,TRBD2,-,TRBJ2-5,TGTGCCAGCAGTCCTCCTAGCGGGAGCCCCCAAGAGACCCAGTACTTC,CASSPPSGSPQETQYF
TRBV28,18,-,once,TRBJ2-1,TGTGCCAGCAGTTTAGCCGCAGGGGCCGGTTCCACCGAGGATGAGCAGTTCTTC,CASSLAAGAGSTEDEQFF
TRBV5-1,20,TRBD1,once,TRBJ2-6,TGCGCCAGCAGCACTCAACCGGACAGGGTAATAGGAATTGGGGCCAACGTCCTGACTTTC,CASSTQPDRVIGIGANVLTF
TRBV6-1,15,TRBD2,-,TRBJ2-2,TGTGCCAGCATCCTAGCGGGGGGTGACACCGGGGAGCTGTTTTTT,CASILAGGDTGELFF
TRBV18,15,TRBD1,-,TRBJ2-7,TGTGCCAGCTCACCACCGGGACAGGGGAGCTACGAGCAGTACTTC,CASSPPGQGSYEQYF
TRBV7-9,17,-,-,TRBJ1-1,TGTGCCAGCAGCTCGACGACCGGGACTCTTTTTAACACTGAAGCTTTCTTT,CASSSTTGTLFNTEAFF
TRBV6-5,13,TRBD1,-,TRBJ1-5,TGTGCCAGCAGTCGCAGGGGGTCTCAGCCCCAGCATTTT,CASSRRGSQPQHF
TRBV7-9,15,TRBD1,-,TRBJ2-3,TGTGCCAGCAGCTCGGGACAGTTAAGCACAGATACGCAGTATTTT,CASSSGQLSTDTQYF
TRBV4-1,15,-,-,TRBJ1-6,TGCGCCAGCAGCCAAGGGGCCCTGATGGATTCACCCCTCCACTTT,CASSQGALMDSPLHF